The following is a TCR beta chain sequence with its context. Its target is unknown. The sample originates from a study of T cell responses to AZD1222 COVID-19 vaccine. Sequenced by immunoSEQ multiplex PCR; TCRdb stores in-frame clones only, minus some. The sample gives 110,000 to 150,000 clones, 85% to 90% of which show up once; approximately 3% is in the top ten. The CDR3 is made up of 14 amino acids. CDR1 is MNHNY, CDR2 SVGAGI, per germline (reference sequence). The V gene lost 0 bases and the J gene lost 5 bases, with 10 bases spanning the gap. The study, taken as a whole, reports: Only a handful of AZD1222 recipients were seropositive at baseline. Vaccine-associated CD4 TCRs ranged over spike, dominating at 160-218 and 743-854. In all cases, repertoires were sampled only after the peak T cell response.

This TCR came from an adult who received the AZD1222 COVID-19 vaccine. The specimen was peripheral blood, collected 28 days after the second AZD1222 dose. The rearrangement joins TRBV6-6 to TRBJ1-1; no clear D gene. The CDR3 region is CASSYSGVGTEAFF. CDR3 bases: TGTGCCAGCAGTTACTCCGGGGTGGGTACTGAAGCTTTCTTT.